This TCR beta chain emerged from a study of cytomegalovirus exposure and HLA in healthy donors. Germline V gene sequence: CDR1 SGHDN, CDR2 FVKESK. The CDR3 spans 15 residues. Trimming shortened V by 3 bases and J by 3 bases, and 12 bases separated the two germline ends. Researchers ran the PCR with 60 Vbeta and 13 Jbeta primers. Assay: immunoSEQ multiplex PCR; the TCRdb copy retains only in-frame clones and omits some. This table has approximately 100,000 clones, about 74% appearing once. This TCR derives from a woman younger than 30 in good health and CMV-seropositive. Input material: PBMCs. The V gene is TRBV14, the J gene TRBJ2-1; D ambiguous. CDR3 bases: TGTGCCAGCAGCCACCCGCGACTGGTCTACAATGAGCAGTTCTTC. Its translation: CASSHPRLVYNEQFF. The full variable domain, rest sourced from reference TRBV14 and TRBJ2-1, is EAGVTQFPSHSVIEKGQTVTLRCDPISGHDNLYWYRRVMGKEIKFLLHFVKESKQDESGMPNNRFLAERTGGTYSTLKVQPAELEDSGVYFCASSHPRLVYNEQFFGPGTRLTVL.